The table lists the clone carrying this T cell receptor (beta chain) with a few counts. Sequencing was performed with immunoSEQ multiplex PCR; in TCRdb, only in-frame clones are kept and a portion is missing. The table includes over 100,000 clones, around 90% detected once. The data were taken from a study of control samples from healthy donors and cancer patients. Trimming removed 4 bases from V and 4 bases from J, with 13 bases in between. The CDR3 spans 14 residues. From germline, CDR1 is WNHNN and CDR2 SYGVQD (reference sequence). The sample taken for sequencing was blood. This chain links TRBV10-1 with TRBJ1-1; D gene ambiguous. The source is a man between 35 and 55 years old in good health. The CDR3 reads CASSVHQAGTEAFF. In DNA, the CDR3 is TGCGCCAGCAGTGTTCACCAAGCGGGCACTGAAGCTTTCTTT.